One sample yielded the 10 T cell receptor beta chains listed below, sequenced in a study of tumor-infiltrating lymphocytes in primary liver carcinoma. cDNA specific to TCR beta was made from approximately 500 ng of total RNA, with a constant-region primer employed for priming. Each TCR beta library was derived from three nested multiplex PCR rounds that employed slightly modified ARM-PCR. With TRBV1-TRBV30 forward primers and a C-beta reverse primer, the first two PCR rounds were run for approximately 10 cycles each. TCRdb re-called the multiplex PCR reads with MiXCR, one entry per CDR3 protein. Among 95,000 to 150,000 distinct CDR3 sequences listed, around two thirds were seen once. It was from around 18-30 mg of unsorted bulk tissue that RNA and DNA were co-extracted. Input material: liver tumor tissue from sampling region 1. Subset given: tumor region T1, superior pole. Source of these receptors: a woman in her sixties or seventies with primary liver carcinoma and hepatitis B virus infection.

Of note for this clonotype: The junction differs from germline at one of its ends, possibly a read error. The rearrangement joins TRBV11-2 to TRBJ2-1, with D uncertain. The CDR3 consists of 16 residues. Germline CDR1 SGHAT, CDR2 FQNNGV. CDR3 sequence reads: CASSLEIVYSYNEQIF. For the CDR3, the DNA is TGTGCCAGTAGCTTAGAAATCGTGTACTCCTACAATGAGCAGATCTTC. The variable domain in full, with the rest retrieved from reference TRBV11-2 and TRBJ2-1, is EAGVAQSPRYKIIEKRQSVAFWCNPISGHATLYWYQQILGQGPKLLIQFQNNGVVDDSQLPKDRFSAERLKGVDSTLKIQPAKLEDSAVYLCASSLEIVYSYNEQIFGPGTRLTVL.

The J gene is TRBJ2-7, the V gene TRBV10-3; D may be TRBD1 or TRBD2 (5 bases each). Germline V lookup: CDR1 ENHRY, CDR2 SYGVKD. With 5 bases removed from V and 3 bases from J, the gap between germline ends came to 8 bases. The CDR3 totals 12 residues. CDR3 loop: CAISTGGYEQYF. The DNA for the CDR3 is TGTGCCATCAGTACTGGGGGCTACGAGCAGTACTTC.

Points on this clonotype: No conserved phenylalanine or tryptophan is present at the end of the CDR3, so a read error is the likely explanation. J is TRBJ2-6 and V is TRBV11-1, with a tentative D call TRBD1 (6 bases). Germline V gene sequence: CDR1 SGHAT, CDR2 FQDESV (reference sequence). The CDR3 is made up of 15 amino acids. Trimming stripped 9 bases from V and 4 bases from J, with 16 bases between. The DNA of the CDR3 is TGTGCCAGTAGCCCCCTGGGGGCAGGGGCCAACGTCCTGACTTCC. This gives the protein CASSPLGAGANVLTS.

This clonotype was seen only a few times. The chain joins TRBV28 to TRBJ2-5; D ambiguous. Germline V lookup: CDR1 MDHEN, CDR2 SYDVKM. V lost 6 bases to trimming and J lost 0 bases, with 11 bases between them. The CDR3 has 14 residues. CDR3 sequence (DNA): TGTGCCAGCAGCTATTCAACGTACCAAGAGACCCAGTACTTC. This translates into CASSYSTYQETQYF.

Turning to this clonotype: A read error may explain this, as a much larger clone is one base away. The gene calls are TRBV28 and TRBJ1-1; 7 bases are a match to TRBD1. The CDR3 consists of 14 residues. The junction had 11 bases not matched to a gene; V was cut back by 10 bases and J by 3 bases. CDR1 is MDHEN, CDR2 SYDVKM, per germline. In nucleotides, the CDR3 is TGTGCCACCAAACCGGGACAGAGATACACTGAAGCTTTCTTT. Translating it yields CATKPGQRYTEAFF.

Comment on this clonotype: A much more abundant neighbour one base away suggests this may be a read error. V gene TRBV7-9 combines with J gene TRBJ1-6; a weak D match, TRBD1 (5 bases). CDR3 length: 16 residues. Germline CDR1 reads SEHNR; CDR2 reads FQNEAQ (reference sequence). The CDR3 protein is CTSSLLQEYYNSPLHF. The CDR3 DNA sequence: TGTACCAGCAGCTTGTTACAGGAATACTATAATTCACCCCTCCACTTT.

Concerning this clonotype itself: This likely comes from a read error, as the CDR3 has no conserved phenylalanine or tryptophan at its end. The chain carries TRBV2 and TRBJ2-1; tentative D call: TRBD2 (7 bases). Trimming removed 1 base from V and 4 bases from J, with 14 bases in between. The CDR3 is 16 amino acids. Germline loops: CDR1 SNHLY, CDR2 FYNNEI. The CDR3 nucleotides are TGTGCCAGCAGTGAAGGGGGGGGCCGGGGTTACAATGAGCAGTTCCTC. It translates to CASSEGGGRGYNEQFL.

The chain combines TRBV10-3 with TRBJ2-2, with 9 nucleotides matching TRBD2. This CDR3 region has 16 residues. Trimming at V came to 2 bases and at J to 5 bases, leaving 6 bases not matched to a gene. The germline V gene has CDR1 ENHRY and CDR2 SYGVKD. The CDR3 is CAISESSGSNTGELFF. In nucleotides, the CDR3 is TGTGCCATCAGTGAGAGTAGCGGGAGTAATACCGGGGAGCTGTTTTTT.

The chain uses TRBV10-2 and TRBJ2-3, with D unclear. CDR3 size: 15 residues. Looked up from germline, CDR1 is WSHSY and CDR2 is SAAADI. Trimming shortened V by 6 bases and J by 3 bases, and 16 bases separated the two germline ends. For the CDR3, the DNA is TGCGCCAGCAGGGATCCCGGAGTTAGGACAGATACGCAGTATTTT. Protein: CASRDPGVRTDTQYF.

A note on this clonotype: This CDR3 fails to terminate in the conserved phenylalanine or tryptophan, so it likely reflects a read error. J is TRBJ2-2 and V is TRBV12-3 or TRBV12-4; 8 bases are shared with TRBD2. Losses at the gene ends were 5 bases for V and 7 bases for J; bases not matched to a gene: 12. The CDR3 extends over 16 amino acids. The DNA for the CDR3 is TGTGCCAGCAGTCCCAAAAGCGGGAGACTGGGCGGGGAGCTGTTTCTT. As protein: CASSPKSGRLGGELFL.